This T cell receptor beta chain originates from a study of cytomegalovirus exposure and HLA in healthy donors. This clone was counted only a few times. The target antigen is unknown. Whole-study results and caveats: An analysis done earlier found most TCR beta V segments productive about 87% or about 30% of the time. By HLA locus, TCR association rates varied in a later analysis, with DRB1 showing the most and HLA-C the fewest. Common viral pathogens (according to a later analysis) appeared linked to several of the most significant clusters.

This CDR3 has 14 amino acids. CDR1 MDHEN and CDR2 SYDVKM come from the germline V gene. The V segment lost 5 bases and the J segment 4 bases; nucleotides outside the gene matches: 6. Samples came from healthy bone marrow donors. This PCR relied on a set of 60 Vbeta primers and 13 Jbeta primers. TCRdb keeps only in-frame clones here, not all; method: immunoSEQ multiplex PCR. The sample consists of around 150,000 clones, 55% to 70% of them appearing once. This receptor was identified in a woman aged 60-75 years in good health and CMV-seropositive. Sequencing used PBMCs. This rearrangement joins TRBV28 to TRBJ1-1; 8 positions match TRBD1. CDR3 bases: TGTGCCAGCAGTATAACCACAGGGGGCACTGAAGCTTTCTTT. Translating gives CASSITTGGTEAFF. The full variable domain, with the rest looked up from reference TRBV28 and TRBJ1-1, is DVKVTQSSRYLVKRTGEKVFLECVQDMDHENMFWYRQDPGLGLRLIYFSYDVKMKEKGDIPEGYSVSREKKERFSLILESASTNQTSMYLCASSITTGGTEAFFGQGTRLTVV.